The following is a TCR beta chain sequence with its context. There is no known antigen for this receptor. Base qualities are not at hand, and no much larger clone is one base apart. This entry comes from a study of T cell changes during pregnancy in multiple sclerosis (dated by TCRdb to the late 2010s). For the wider study: The study examined how the T cell repertoire changed over the course of pregnancy in women with multiple sclerosis.

Based on the germline V gene, the CDR1 and CDR2 sequences are LGHNA and YNFKEQ. The CDR3 holds 17 amino acids from the cysteine to the phenylalanine. The CDR3 DNA has 51 bases and is translated from base 1. V is pared back by 4 bases and J by 4 bases, with 20 bases lying between the germline termini. The library was made by the immunoSEQ multiplex PCR assay. Drawn from immuneACCESS, this table holds only the in-frame rearrangements with V and J called that TCRdb kept. Clones are partly lost; checked studies trace under half to an unresolved V gene and leave the rest unexplained. Across this sample there are about 81,000 clones, with roughly 93% seen only once. The top ten constitute about 1.3% of the sample.

In this chain, TRBV4-2 is recombined with TRBJ2-4; a weak D assignment points to TRBD2 (6 bases agree). The sequence was obtained from a female donor in good health, enrolled as a control in a pregnancy study. The specimen comprised peripheral blood, sampled in the third trimester of pregnancy. CDR3 reads: CASSPLPQAAGKNIQYF. At the DNA level, the sequence is TGTGCCAGCAGCCCCCTGCCCCAAGCGGCGGGAAAAAACATTCAGTACTTC.